This TCR beta chain was sequenced for a study of T cell responses to AZD1222 COVID-19 vaccine. Clones were read by immunoSEQ multiplex PCR, and TCRdb kept only the in-frame ones, dropping some. In the table there are roughly 80,000 clones, roughly 87% of which are singletons. The sample here was peripheral blood, taken 28 days after the second AZD1222 dose. This sequence originates from an adult who received the AZD1222 COVID-19 vaccine.

The CDR3 DNA reads as TGTGCCAGCAGTTCATCGACTAGCAGTGGAGATACGCAGTATTTT. Protein product: CASSSSTSSGDTQYF. V usage is TRBV28 and J usage is TRBJ2-3, with 7 bases aligning to TRBD2. V was pared by 4 bases and J by 5 bases, with 9 bases of the junction left unmatched. Germline V gives CDR1 MDHEN, CDR2 SYDVKM. The CDR3 has 15 residues. Full variable domain (remainder filled in from reference TRBV28 and TRBJ2-3): DVKVTQSSRYLVKRTGEKVFLECVQDMDHENMFWYRQDPGLGLRLIYFSYDVKMKEKGDIPEGYSVSREKKERFSLILESASTNQTSMYLCASSSSTSSGDTQYFGPGTRLTVL.